The 3 T cell receptor beta chains below were found in one sample sequenced in a study of cytomegalovirus exposure and HLA in healthy donors. It was with 60 Vbeta and 13 Jbeta primers that the PCR ran. Using immunoSEQ multiplex PCR, the repertoire was profiled, and TCRdb retains in-frame clones only, with some absent. The data show 150,000 or so clones, roughly 73% seen once. The sequencing sample was made of PBMCs. The receptors come from a woman aged 18-30 years in good health and CMV-seronegative.

The chain has TRBV27 and TRBJ2-7; 7 bases map to TRBD1. Germline V gene sequence: CDR1 MNHEY, CDR2 SMNVEV (reference sequence). The ends lost 5 bases at V and 7 bases at J; junction bases unmatched: 2. The CDR3 is 11 amino acids. The CDR3 here is CASSRRGEQYF. The CDR3 nucleotides are TGTGCCAGCAGTCGCAGGGGGGAGCAGTACTTC.

The chain joins TRBV5-1 to TRBJ1-2, with 8 nucleotides matching TRBD1. CDR1 SGHRS and CDR2 YFSETQ come from the germline V gene. The ends lost 0 bases at V and 7 bases at J; junction bases unmatched: 11. The CDR3 is 16 residues long. The CDR3: CASSLVVGTGLGGYTF. The CDR3 DNA reads as TGCGCCAGCAGCTTGGTCGTTGGGACAGGCCTGGGTGGCTACACCTTC.

The chain couples TRBV27 to TRBJ1-1; D possibly corresponds to TRBD1 (6 bases). V shed 10 bases and J shed 0 bases, with 12 bases lying between them. The CDR3 contains 13 residues. Per the germline V gene, CDR1 is MNHEY and CDR2 is SMNVEV (reference sequence). This CDR3 reads CATSGQMNTEAFF. As DNA, the CDR3 is TGTGCCACCTCAGGACAGATGAACACTGAAGCTTTCTTT.